The 22 T cell receptor beta chains in this list originate from one sample, sequenced in a study of Graves' ophthalmopathy and Graves' hyperthyroidism. Investigators amplified TCR beta CDR3 regions from RNA transcripts. Second-round multiplex PCR came after first-round RT-PCR with HTBI primers. TCRdb redid the calling of the multiplex PCR reads with MiXCR, one entry per CDR3 protein. The profile shows around 1,200,000 distinct CDR3 sequences, about 35% of them singletons. The sequencing input was peripheral blood or thyroid tissue (not recorded which). The receptor source for this set is an adult man with Graves' hyperthyroidism.

In its sample, this clonotype was seen a few times. The chain uses TRBV7-9 and TRBJ1-6; 7 nucleotides align to TRBD1. This CDR3 is 15 amino acids long. Losses at the gene ends were 6 bases for V and 8 bases for J; bases not matched to a gene: 10. The germline gives CDR1 SEHNR, CDR2 FQNEAQ (reference sequence). CDR3 region: CASRKDRTRYSPLHF. The CDR3 DNA reads as TGTGCCAGCAGGAAGGACAGGACTCGATATTCACCCCTCCACTTT.

The genes are TRBV7-2 and TRBJ1-2, with 8 bases that match TRBD1. The junction had 4 bases not matched to a gene; V was cut back by 0 bases and J by 4 bases. There are 15 residues in the CDR3. Per germline, CDR1 SGHTA and CDR2 FQGNSA. In nucleotides, the CDR3 is TGTGCCAGCAGCTTAGCGGGACAGGCTCTCTATGGCTACACCTTC. It codes for CASSLAGQALYGYTF. Drawing the rest from reference TRBV7-2 and TRBJ1-2, the complete variable domain is GAGVSQSPSNKVTEKGKDVELRCDPISGHTALYWYRQSLGQGLEFLIYFQGNSAPDKSGLPSDRFSAERTGGSVSTLTIQRTQQEDSAVYLCASSLAGQALYGYTFGSGTRLTVV.

The sample holds a few counts of this clonotype. Just one base apart from a much larger clone, this may be a read error. J is TRBJ2-5 and V is TRBV9; TRBD1 might be the D (6 bases). V was pared by 4 bases and J by 1 base, with 11 bases between. Germline lookup yields CDR1 SGDLS and CDR2 YYNGEE. This CDR3 has 14 amino acids. The CDR3 DNA reads TGTGCCAGCAGCCAGGGACACTTCCAAGAGACCCAGTACTTC. Protein: CASSQGHFQETQYF.

This clonotype appeared a few times. V gene TRBV6-5 combines with J gene TRBJ1-2; 8 nucleotides line up with TRBD1. The germline V gene has CDR1 MNHEY and CDR2 SVGAGI. The CDR3 totals 13 residues. The trim removed 5 bases at V and 8 bases at J, leaving 7 bases unmatched. Written as DNA, the CDR3 is TGTGCCAGCAGTACGGACAGGGCGGGCGGCTACACCTTC. It is translated as CASSTDRAGGYTF.

This chain connects TRBV7-2 to TRBJ2-1; 8 bases fit TRBD2. V gave up 6 bases and J gave up 7 bases; unmatched junction bases: 14. The CDR3 totals 16 residues. CDR1 and CDR2 from the germline V gene are SGHTA and FQGNSA. Written as DNA, the CDR3 is TGTGCCAGCAGTTTATCGATCAGCGGGGGCAGGAATGAGCAGTTCTTC. Its protein is CASSLSISGGRNEQFF.

In this sample, this clonotype turned up many times. This chain links TRBV4-1 with TRBJ1-1; D remains ambiguous. The CDR3 runs to 13 residues. Per germline, CDR1 MGHRA and CDR2 YSYEKL. Trimming stripped 6 bases from V and 1 base from J, with 9 bases between. The CDR3, as DNA: TGCGCCAGCAGGTGGGATCCGAACACTGAAGCTTTCTTT. Encoded protein: CASRWDPNTEAFF.

This clonotype came up many times. The rearrangement uses TRBV5-5 and TRBJ1-2, with D perhaps TRBD1 (5 bases). From germline, CDR1 is SGHKS and CDR2 YYEKEE (reference sequence). CDR3 length: 13 amino acids. V lost 1 base and J lost 6, with 10 bases in between. CDR3 sequence reads: CASSLLGGDGYTF. CDR3 nucleotide sequence: TGTGCCAGCAGCTTGTTGGGGGGTGATGGCTACACCTTC.

With regard to this clonotype: Since the CDR3 does not end with the conserved phenylalanine or tryptophan, this likely comes from a read error. The V gene is TRBV2, the J gene TRBJ2-7; 9 bases are shared with TRBD1. Per germline, CDR1 SNHLY and CDR2 FYNNEI. The V segment lost 4 bases and the J segment 4 bases; nucleotides outside the gene matches: 5. This CDR3 spans 14 amino acids. CDR3 residues: CASSVGQGAYEQYL. The CDR3 nucleotides read TGTGCCAGCAGTGTGGGACAGGGAGCTTACGAGCAGTACCTC.

The genes are TRBV9 and TRBJ1-4; the D is unclear. V was pared by 3 bases and J by 5 bases, with 14 bases between. CDR1 SGDLS and CDR2 YYNGEE come from the germline V gene. The CDR3 length is 15 residues. DNA of the CDR3: TGTGCCAGCAGCGGATCCGGGATGCCGAATGAAAAACTGTTTTTT. Translation: CASSGSGMPNEKLFF.

This clonotype was detected many times. An end of the junction does not agree with germline; a read error may underlie this. The gene calls are TRBV29-1 and TRBJ1-2; no clear D. The CDR3 runs to 14 residues. Per germline, CDR1 SQVTM and CDR2 ANQGSEA. Here the CDR3 DNA reads TGCAGCGTTGACCGGACGCTGCGCAGCTATAGCTACACCTTC. It is translated as CSVDRTLRSYSYTF.

This clonotype appeared a few times. The V call is TRBV5-8, the J call TRBJ2-7; D gene ambiguous. The CDR3 covers 15 residues. The V end lost 0 bases, the J end lost 3 bases, and 13 bases lay between the germline ends. Germline assignment: CDR1 SGHTS and CDR2 YDEGEE. CDR3 nucleotide sequence: TGTGCCAGCAGCTTGGAGCGTAGCCTGCACTACGAGCAGTACTTC. Protein sequence: CASSLERSLHYEQYF. Complete variable domain (other parts from reference TRBV5-8 and TRBJ2-7): EAGVTQSPTHLIKTRGQQATLRCSPISGHTSVYWYQQALGLGLQFLLWYDEGEERNRGNFPPRFSGRQFPNYSSELNVNALELEDSALYLCASSLERSLHYEQYFGPGTRLTVT.

Only one count was recorded for this clonotype. Because the CDR3 is missing its conserved closing phenylalanine or tryptophan, this is likely a read error. No DNA is shown, since the ends of the CDR3 on it are uncertain; the CDR3 is the one TCRdb lists. This chain joins TRBV7-6 and TRBJ1-4; the table's D call TRBD1 went unverified against the DNA. Germline V gene lookup returns CDR1 SGHVS and CDR2 FNYEAQ. The length of the CDR3 is 11 amino acids, counting both ends. The CDR3 sequence: CASSPTGDQSY.

A few counts support this clonotype. J is TRBJ1-4 and V is TRBV6-6; perhaps TRBD1 as D (6 bases). The CDR3 length is 15 residues. The ends were cut back, 6 bases at V and 0 bases at J, with 11 bases in the middle. The germline CDR1 and CDR2 sequences are MNHNY and SVGAGI (reference sequence). The CDR3: CASSDPGATNEKLFF. For the CDR3, the DNA is TGTGCCAGCAGCGACCCAGGGGCAACTAATGAAAAACTGTTTTTT.

About this clonotype itself: A read error may produce the germline difference seen at one junction end. The V gene is TRBV7-6, the J gene TRBJ2-5, with 10 bases identical to TRBD2. CDR1 and CDR2 from the germline V gene are SGHVS and FNYEAQ. The CDR3 spans 17 residues. CDR3 bases: TGTGCCAACAGCCTCAGAAGAACTAGCGGGAATGAAGAGACCCAGTACTTC. Encoded protein: CANSLRRTSGNEETQYF.

V gene TRBV9 combines with J gene TRBJ2-7; tentative D call: TRBD1 (6 bases). The CDR3 is 13 residues long. The V end lost 4 bases, the J end lost 5 bases, and 13 bases lay between the germline ends. The germline gives CDR1 SGDLS, CDR2 YYNGEE. The CDR3 region has the DNA TGTGCCAGCAGCTTCCTTTACAGGGACGAGCAGTACTTC. Residues: CASSFLYRDEQYF.

The chain has TRBV29-1 and TRBJ2-1; the D gene is possibly TRBD1 (6 bases). Deletions cut 5 bases from V and 9 bases from J, with 8 bases between. CDR1 and CDR2 from the germline V gene are SQVTM and ANQGSEA. The CDR3 totals 10 residues. The DNA for the CDR3 is TGCAGCGTTCTCAGGGGTGAGCAGTTCTTC. This translates into CSVLRGEQFF.

A word on this clonotype: At one of its ends the junction is not consistent with the germline gene, which may arise from a read error. The chain employs TRBV7-2 and TRBJ2-3; D unclear. Germline assignment: CDR1 SGHTA and CDR2 FQGNSA. CDR3 size: 14 residues. The CDR3 region has the DNA TGTGCCAGCAGCCTTCCGACCGTCACAGATACGCCGTATTTT. This sequence encodes CASSLPTVTDTPYF.

In its sample, this clonotype was seen many times. The chain recombines TRBV25-1 with TRBJ2-5, with D tentatively TRBD2 (5 bases). This CDR3 region has 17 residues. Germline CDR1 is MGHDK and CDR2 is SYGVNS. Trimming removed 5 bases at V and 3 bases at J, with 22 bases between. This CDR3 is CASSFGFRARREETQYF. CDR3 in DNA: TGTGCCAGCAGTTTCGGATTTCGGGCCCGGCGGGAAGAGACCCAGTACTTC.

This rearrangement joins TRBV2 to TRBJ1-2, with 9 bases lining up with TRBD1. The germline V gene encodes CDR1 SNHLY and CDR2 FYNNEI. V lost 2 bases to trimming and J lost 4 bases; unmatched junction nucleotides: 5. The CDR3 loop spans 15 amino acids. The DNA of the CDR3 is TGTGCCAGCAGTGAACAAACAGGGGGCAGCTATGGCTACACCTTC. It yields the protein CASSEQTGGSYGYTF.

In its sample, this clonotype was seen many times. V and J are TRBV29-1 and TRBJ1-1; D gene uncertain. The germline V gene encodes CDR1 SQVTM and CDR2 ANQGSEA. This CDR3 contains 12 residues. V lost 4 bases and J 11 bases, leaving 17 bases between the germline ends. CDR3 protein: CSVGRETVSAFF. In DNA form, the CDR3 reads TGCAGCGTTGGAAGGGAGACGGTGTCCGCTTTCTTT.

About this clonotype itself: With a much larger clone just one base away, this may be a read error. This chain uses TRBV5-1 with TRBJ1-3; TRBD1 is a possible D gene (5 bases). The germline V gene has CDR1 SGHRS and CDR2 YFSETQ. CDR3 size: 15 residues. CDR3 in amino acids: CASRPGPHSGNAIYF. CDR3 in DNA: TGTGCCAGCCGCCCGGGACCACACTCTGGAAACGCCATATATTTT.

V and J are TRBV9 and TRBJ1-3; D perhaps matches TRBD1 (6 bases). Trimming left V 3 bases short and J 2 bases short, with 9 bases between. This CDR3 is built from 14 residues. Germline V CDR1 and CDR2: SGDLS, YYNGEE. In nucleotides, the CDR3 is TGTGCCAGCAGCGCAGGGGTTGCTGGAAACACCATATATTTT. This encodes CASSAGVAGNTIYF.